This T cell receptor (beta chain) was obtained from a study of blood T cell repertoires in COVID-19. Study-wide background: The origin of the acute and convalescent COVID-19 samples was the United States, Italy and Spain.

Clones were sequenced by immunoSEQ multiplex PCR, and TCRdb holds only the in-frame ones, with some missing. Of nearly 110,000 clones listed, approximately 88% were seen once; the top ten hold under 5.5%. Germline loops: CDR1 SQVTM, CDR2 ANQGSEA. The CDR3 has 17 amino acids. V lost 4 bases to trimming and J lost 0 bases, with 19 bases between them. This receptor was taken from a man between 40 and 49 years old with active or convalescent COVID-19. This sequence joins TRBV29-1 and TRBJ2-1, with D unresolved. Sequencing was performed on peripheral blood. CDR3 sequence reads: CSVGLGSVRRSYNEQFF. The CDR3 DNA reads TGCAGCGTTGGGCTCGGGTCGGTAAGGCGCTCCTACAATGAGCAGTTCTTC.